One sample yielded the 3 T cell receptor beta chains listed below, sequenced in a study of T cells in Graves' hyperthyroidism and ophthalmopathy. Amplified TCR beta CDR3 regions came from RNA transcripts. First-round RT-PCR targeting the TCR CDR3 was performed with the HTBI primer set. In TCRdb, the multiplex PCR reads were re-called with MiXCR into one record per CDR3 protein. Among some 620,000 distinct CDR3 sequences listed, roughly 17% were seen once. The source material was blood. The receptors derive from a woman in her thirties with Graves' hyperthyroidism.

This clonotype was seen a handful of times. The rearrangement uses TRBV10-3 and TRBJ2-7; 12 nucleotides match TRBD2. The CDR3 length is 15 residues. V lost 7 bases to trimming and J lost 2 bases; unmatched junction nucleotides: 6. Per germline, CDR1 ENHRY and CDR2 SYGVKD. The CDR3 loop is CAIMGGLAGTYEQYF. CDR3 nucleotide sequence: TGTGCCATCATGGGGGGACTAGCGGGTACCTACGAGCAGTACTTC.

In its sample, this clonotype was seen a few times. The V and J genes are TRBV6-1 and TRBJ2-6; D not certain. Germline loops: CDR1 MNHNS, CDR2 SASEGT. Trimming left V 5 bases short and J 3 bases short, with 5 bases between. CDR3 length: 13 residues. The CDR3 sequence is CASSWDGANVLTF. The DNA for the CDR3 is TGTGCCAGCAGTTGGGATGGGGCCAACGTCCTGACTTTC.

This clonotype was picked up many times. The J gene is TRBJ2-3, the V gene TRBV7-2; D might be TRBD2 (5 bases). The germline V and J ends were trimmed by 5 bases and 1 base, with 10 bases remaining between them. This CDR3 comprises 14 residues. Per germline, CDR1 SGHTA and CDR2 FQGNSA. The CDR3 sequence is CASSPMEGTDTQYF. CDR3 coding DNA: TGTGCCAGCAGCCCCATGGAGGGCACAGATACGCAGTATTTT. Complete variable domain (other parts from reference TRBV7-2 and TRBJ2-3): GAGVSQSPSNKVTEKGKDVELRCDPISGHTALYWYRQSLGQGLEFLIYFQGNSAPDKSGLPSDRFSAERTGGSVSTLTIQRTQQEDSAVYLCASSPMEGTDTQYFGPGTRLTVL.